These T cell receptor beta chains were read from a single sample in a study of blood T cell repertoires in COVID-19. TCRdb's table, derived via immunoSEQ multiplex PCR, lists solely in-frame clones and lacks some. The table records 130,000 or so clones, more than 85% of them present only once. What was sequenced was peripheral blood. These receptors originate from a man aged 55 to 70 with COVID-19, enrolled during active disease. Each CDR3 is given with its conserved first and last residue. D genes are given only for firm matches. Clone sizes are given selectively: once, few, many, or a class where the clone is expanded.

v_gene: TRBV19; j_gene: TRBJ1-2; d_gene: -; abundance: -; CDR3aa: CASSINRDGGYTF; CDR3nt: TGTGCCAGTAGTATCAACAGGGATGGTGGCTACACCTTC
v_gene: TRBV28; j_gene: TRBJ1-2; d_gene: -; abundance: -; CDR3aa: CASSSVNYGYTF; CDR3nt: TGTGCCAGCAGTTCCGTTAACTATGGCTACACCTTC
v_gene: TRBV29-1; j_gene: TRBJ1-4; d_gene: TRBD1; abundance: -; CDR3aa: CSVGGQRDEKLFF; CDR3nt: TGCAGCGTTGGGGGACAGAGAGATGAAAAACTGTTTTTT
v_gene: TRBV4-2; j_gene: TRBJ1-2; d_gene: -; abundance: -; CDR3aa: CASSQDQGRGGSGNYGYTF; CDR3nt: TGTGCCAGCAGCCAAGACCAGGGTCGGGGAGGGTCGGGGAACTATGGCTACACCTTC
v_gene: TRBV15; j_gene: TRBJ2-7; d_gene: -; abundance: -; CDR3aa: CATSRDFSLSNF; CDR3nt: TGTGCCACCAGCAGAGATTTTAGTCTGTCTAACTTC
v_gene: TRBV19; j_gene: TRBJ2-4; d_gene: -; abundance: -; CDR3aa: CASSDRGAKNIQYF; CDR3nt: TGTGCCAGTAGTGACCGGGGGGCCAAAAACATTCAGTACTTC
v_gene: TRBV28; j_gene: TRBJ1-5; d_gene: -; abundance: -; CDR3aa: CASSARVLAQAREPQHF; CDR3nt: TGTGCCAGCAGCGCCAGGGTGCTGGCCCAGGCGAGAGAGCCCCAGCATTTT
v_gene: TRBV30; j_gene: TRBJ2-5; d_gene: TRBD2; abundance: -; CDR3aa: CAWSDTSGVETQYF; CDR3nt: TGTGCCTGGAGTGATACTAGCGGGGTTGAGACCCAGTACTTC
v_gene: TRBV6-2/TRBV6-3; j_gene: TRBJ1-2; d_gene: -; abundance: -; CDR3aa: CASSSQGRANYGYTF; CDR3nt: TGTGCCAGCAGTTCACAGGGTCGAGCTAACTATGGCTACACCTTC
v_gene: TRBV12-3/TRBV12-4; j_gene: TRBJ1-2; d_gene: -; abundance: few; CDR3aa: CASSLSGDYGYTF; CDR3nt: TGTGCCAGCAGTTTATCAGGGGACTATGGCTACACCTTC
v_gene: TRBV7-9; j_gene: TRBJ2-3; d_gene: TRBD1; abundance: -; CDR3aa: CASSLAMGRGLTDTQYF; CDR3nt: TGTGCCAGCAGCTTAGCGATGGGCAGGGGGCTAACAGATACGCAGTATTTT
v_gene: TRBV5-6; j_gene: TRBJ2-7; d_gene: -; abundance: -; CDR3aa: CASSMTGSYEQYF; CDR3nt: TGTGCCAGCAGCATGACAGGATCCTACGAGCAGTACTTC
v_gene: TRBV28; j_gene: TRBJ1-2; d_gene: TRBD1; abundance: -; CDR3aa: CASGNRGPLGWGYTF; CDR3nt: TGTGCCAGCGGAAACAGGGGCCCCCTGGGGTGGGGCTACACCTTC
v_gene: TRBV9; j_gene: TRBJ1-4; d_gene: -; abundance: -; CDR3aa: CASSVGGSVNEKLFF; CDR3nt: TGTGCCAGCAGCGTAGGAGGTTCGGTTAATGAAAAACTGTTTTTT
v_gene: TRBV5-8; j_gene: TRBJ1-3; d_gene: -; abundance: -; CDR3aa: CASSLKGGVTGNTIYF; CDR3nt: TGTGCCAGCAGCTTGAAGGGCGGGGTGACTGGAAACACCATATATTTT